These 13 T cell receptor beta chains originate from one sample sequenced in a study of blood T cells in healthy people across ages. Using a J-beta primer mix together with a sample-barcoded 5' primer, a second PCR was run for roughly 7 to 12 cycles. TCRdb processed the 5' RACE reads anew with MiXCR; each CDR3 protein has one entry. The sample has over 1.5 million distinct CDR3 sequences, about 50% seen once. Sequencing was done on a sample of blood. The receptors here all came from a woman aged 40 to 50 in good health.

This clonotype showed up just a few times. Germline and junction disagree at one end, which may indicate a read error. V is TRBV7-2 and J is TRBJ2-5; 13 bases match TRBD2. The CDR3 sequence is 14 residues long. Germline CDR1 is SGHTA and CDR2 is FQGNSA. The CDR3 sequence: CASTASGLAGTQYF. DNA of the CDR3: TGTGCCAGCACCGCGTCGGGACTAGCGGGGACCCAGTATTTC.

This chain uses TRBV7-2 with TRBJ1-2; the D is unclear. CDR3 length: 12 amino acids. V lost 3 bases and J 5 bases, leaving 7 bases between the germline ends. Germline values: CDR1 SGHTA, CDR2 FQGNSA. The CDR3 DNA follows: TGTGCCAGCAGCTTCGGGAAATATGGCTACACCTTC. Its protein product is CASSFGKYGYTF.

This chain joins TRBV28 and TRBJ1-6, with TRBD1 as a possible D gene (5 bases). V gave up 1 base and J gave up 10 bases, with 14 bases separating them. CDR1 is MDHEN, CDR2 SYDVKM, per germline. This CDR3 comprises 15 residues. The CDR3 nucleotides are TGTGCCAGCAGTTTATTGTCCAGGGATCTCTCACCCCTCCACTTT. Translated, it gives CASSLLSRDLSPLHF.

Note on this clonotype: This clone may be a read error of a much larger clone one base away. The chain couples TRBV29-1 to TRBJ2-1; 8 bases line up with TRBD2. Trimming at V came to 7 bases and at J to 13 bases, leaving 15 bases not matched to a gene. The germline CDR1 and CDR2 sequences are SQVTM and ANQGSEA. This CDR3 has 13 amino acids. The CDR3 protein is CSAHTSGRETQFF. The CDR3 bases are TGCAGCGCCCATACTAGCGGTCGAGAGACCCAGTTCTTC.

The chain has TRBV28 and TRBJ2-1; D remains unclear. This CDR3 has 13 amino acids. The V and J ends lost 9 bases and 6 bases respectively, with 15 bases between them. Germline V gene sequence: CDR1 MDHEN, CDR2 SYDVKM. CDR3 bases: TGTGCCAGTCTCCAATTAGTCCCCAATGAGCAGTTCTTC. As protein: CASLQLVPNEQFF.

Here the CDR3 DNA reads TGTGCCACCAGCAGAGATCCCCTAACAGGGGATCTTGGCAATCAGCCCCAGCATTTT. Amino acids: CATSRDPLTGDLGNQPQHF. The chain combines TRBV15 with TRBJ1-5; 7 nucleotides match TRBD1. The CDR3 extends over 19 amino acids. Germline assignment: CDR1 LNHNV and CDR2 YYDKDF (reference sequence). V shed 0 bases and J 2 bases; nucleotides not matched to a gene: 13.

This clonotype was seen only a few times. The chain joins TRBV7-2 to TRBJ2-5; TRBD2 matches 7 bases. The better agreement between TRBJ2-1 and the DNA end casts doubt on the J call. Germline assignment: CDR1 SGHTA and CDR2 FQGNSA. This CDR3 comprises 16 residues. Written as DNA, the CDR3 is TGTGCCAGCAGCTTAAGACTAGCCTTGGGGCAAGAGACCCAGTTCTTC. This translates into CASSLRLALGQETQFF.

This clonotype was observed a few times. V usage is TRBV7-2 and J usage is TRBJ2-7; 14 bases match TRBD2. CDR3 length: 16 amino acids. V shed 0 bases, J shed 2 bases, and the junction held 0 bases outside the gene matches. Germline-derived CDR1 and CDR2 are SGHTA and FQGNSA. The CDR3, as DNA: TGTGCCAGCAGCTTAGCGACTAGCGGGGGGGCCTACGAGCAGTACTTC. Translated, it gives CASSLATSGGAYEQYF.

This clonotype came up a few times. V usage is TRBV7-3 and J usage is TRBJ2-1; D may match TRBD1 or TRBD2 (6 bases each). Germline CDR1 reads SGHTA; CDR2 reads FQGTGA. This CDR3 contains 15 residues. V was clipped by 1 base and J by 6 bases, with 13 bases between them. Here the CDR3 reads CASSLISGARNEQFF. In DNA form, the CDR3 reads TGTGCCAGCAGCTTAATATCGGGGGCTCGCAATGAGCAGTTCTTC.

This clonotype was seen more than once but under ten times. This chain uses TRBV15 with TRBJ2-5; D gene ambiguous. The CDR3 consists of 16 residues. Germline lookup yields CDR1 LNHNV and CDR2 YYDKDF (reference sequence). Trimming pared 2 bases from V and 5 bases from J, leaving 18 bases between. Here the CDR3 reads CATSRSPGARSETQYF. The CDR3 nucleotides read TGTGCCACCAGCAGATCACCGGGCGCACGGTCGGAGACCCAGTACTTC.

V is TRBV10-3 and J is TRBJ2-3; no reliable D call. This CDR3 contains 14 residues. The V gene lost 6 bases and the J gene lost 2 bases, with 12 bases spanning the gap. Germline CDR1 reads ENHRY; CDR2 reads SYGVKD. The CDR3 sequence: CAISQSRATDTQYF. As DNA, the CDR3 is TGTGCCATCAGCCAAAGCAGAGCCACAGATACGCAGTATTTT.

The chain recombines TRBV24-1 with TRBJ2-1, with D perhaps matching TRBD1 (5 bases). This CDR3 contains 17 residues. Looked up from germline, CDR1 is KGHDR and CDR2 is SFDVKD. Trimming took 5 bases from V and 3 from J, leaving 19 bases between them. The DNA of the CDR3 is TGTGCCACCAGTGGCGACAGAACCCAAAGTGGCTACAATGAGCAGTTCTTC. Translation: CATSGDRTQSGYNEQFF.

This clonotype was observed a few times. The chain has TRBV3-1 and TRBJ2-3; weak D call: TRBD2 (7 bases). V shed 4 bases and J shed 3 bases, with 17 bases lying between them. The CDR3 totals 16 residues. Germline V gene data show CDR1 as LGHDT and CDR2 as YNNKEL (reference sequence). For the CDR3, the DNA is TGTGCCAGCAGCCCCTTGGGGGGGGCTCAGACAGATACGCAGTATTTT. Its protein is CASSPLGGAQTDTQYF.